The 9 T cell receptor beta chains reported below all come from one sample, sequenced in a study of blood T cell repertoires in COVID-19. The repertoire was sequenced with immunoSEQ multiplex PCR; TCRdb's copy has only in-frame clones and lacks some. Counted here are approximately 200,000 clones, 85% to 90% occurring once; the ten biggest clones make up over 1%. The sample taken for sequencing was PBMCs or T cells enriched from blood (not recorded which). The receptors originated from a man in his thirties or forties who had recovered from COVID-19.

The rearrangement uses TRBV13 and TRBJ2-1, with 7 bases fitting TRBD2. This CDR3 is 14 amino acids long. Germline assignment: CDR1 PRHDT and CDR2 FYEKMQ (reference sequence). V lost 5 bases, J lost 3 bases, and 4 bases stayed unmatched. CDR3: CASSPGLNYNEQFF. As DNA, the CDR3 is TGTGCCAGCAGCCCGGGACTAAACTACAATGAGCAGTTCTTC.

The chain uses TRBV28 and TRBJ2-5; weak D call: TRBD2 (5 bases). Germline CDR1 reads MDHEN; CDR2 reads SYDVKM. The CDR3 covers 14 residues. V was clipped by 4 bases and J by 2 bases, with 11 bases between them. In DNA form, the CDR3 reads TGTGCCAGCAGTTCGAGGGTAAAGCAAGAGACCCAGTACTTC. Protein product: CASSSRVKQETQYF.

The chain combines TRBV7-9 with TRBJ2-1; 7 nucleotides agree with TRBD2. The CDR3 runs 14 residues. CDR1 and CDR2 (germline): SEHNR, FQNEAQ (reference sequence). V lost 1 base, J lost 8 bases, and 5 bases stayed unmatched. This chain's CDR3 is CASSLVLAGDEQFF. The CDR3, as DNA: TGTGCCAGCAGCTTAGTTTTAGCGGGCGATGAGCAGTTCTTC.

The genes are TRBV6-1 and TRBJ2-3, with TRBD2 matching over 14 bases. Germline V gene lookup returns CDR1 MNHNS and CDR2 SASEGT. The CDR3 contains 18 residues. V was clipped by 4 bases and J by 1 base; unmatched bases: 7. This CDR3 is CASSARTSGGIGTDTQYF. CDR3 in DNA: TGTGCCAGCAGTGCCCGGACTAGCGGGGGGATAGGCACAGATACGCAGTATTTT.

This chain connects TRBV15 to TRBJ1-3; D gene ambiguous. CDR1 LNHNV and CDR2 YYDKDF come from the germline V gene (reference sequence). The ends were cut back, 5 bases at V and 0 bases at J, with 8 bases in the middle. CDR3 length equals 14 residues. As DNA, the CDR3 is TGTGCCACCAGCGGCAGGAACTCTGGAAACACCATATATTTT. Amino acids: CATSGRNSGNTIYF.

This chain's CDR3 is CASSIGGLAYEQYF. The DNA for the CDR3 is TGTGCCAGCAGCATAGGGGGACTAGCCTACGAGCAGTACTTC. The rearrangement joins TRBV11-2 to TRBJ2-7; 8 positions match TRBD2. J lost 2 bases, V lost 5 bases, and 5 bases had no gene match. Germline V gene lookup returns CDR1 SGHAT and CDR2 FQNNGV. The CDR3 runs to 14 residues.

The chain employs TRBV7-8 and TRBJ2-1; D possibly corresponds to TRBD2 (6 bases). Trimming took 5 bases from V and 7 from J, leaving 21 bases between them. In germline, CDR1 is SGHVS, CDR2 FQNEAQ. The CDR3 is made up of 16 amino acids. CDR3 sequence (DNA): TGTGCCAGCAGCACCACTCGCGGGACCCCTTGGAATGAGCAGTTCTTC. Amino acid sequence: CASSTTRGTPWNEQFF.

The chain employs TRBV10-1 and TRBJ2-5; 7 bases align to TRBD1. The V gene's germline CDR1 is WNHNN and CDR2 SYGVQD (reference sequence). J gave up 5 bases and V 2 bases, and 5 bases lay outside the gene matches. This CDR3 is built from 14 residues. The CDR3 DNA reads TGCGCCAGCAGTGAGGGGACAGTGGGGGAGACCCAGTACTTC. This translates into CASSEGTVGETQYF.

This chain uses TRBV19 with TRBJ2-3; 12 positions agree with TRBD2. The CDR3 is made up of 17 amino acids. V dropped 1 base and J dropped 0; count of bases not matched to a gene: 2. Germline CDR1 LNHDA, CDR2 SQIVND (reference sequence). The DNA of the CDR3 is TGTGCCAGTAGTATAGTTGGACTAGCGGGGAGCACAGATACGCAGTATTTT. Translating gives CASSIVGLAGSTDTQYF.